The clone carrying this T cell receptor (beta chain) came up once. The data derive from a study of T cell changes during pregnancy in multiple sclerosis. Data came from immunoSEQ multiplex PCR; TCRdb stores just in-frame clones and leaves some out. The sample has some 85,000 clones; roughly 93% are singletons. The CDR3 contains 15 residues. Trimming took off 8 bases at V and 3 bases at J, with 17 bases between the two ends. CDR1 and CDR2 from the germline V gene are SNHLY and FYNNEI. The chain joins TRBV2 to TRBJ2-4; possibly TRBD1 for D (6 bases). The TCR sequence derives from a female donor with multiple sclerosis, enrolled in a pregnancy study. The material was peripheral blood, obtained in the third trimester of pregnancy. The CDR3 DNA follows: TGTGCCAGCGCTACTCAGGGGTTGGGCAAAAACATTCAGTACTTC. As protein: CASATQGLGKNIQYF. The complete variable domain, with remaining parts taken from reference TRBV2 and TRBJ2-4, reads EPEVTQTPSHQVTQMGQEVILRCVPISNHLYFYWYRQILGQKVEFLVSFYNNEISEKSEIFDDQFSVERPDGSNFTLKIRSTKLEDSAMYFCASATQGLGKNIQYFGAGTRLSVL.